Below, 3 T cell receptor beta chains from the same sample are listed, as sequenced in a study of cytomegalovirus exposure and HLA in healthy donors. Researchers ran the PCR with 60 Vbeta and 13 Jbeta primers. Profiled with immunoSEQ multiplex PCR; TCRdb holds only in-frame clones, not every one. In the table there are over 120,000 clones, under 90% of which are singletons. Sequences were obtained from PBMCs. These TCRs come from a middle-aged man in good health and CMV-seronegative.

The table lists this clone with a few counts. CDR3 protein: CSASQRGAYEQYF. CDR3 coding DNA: TGCAGCGCGTCGCAGCGGGGGGCCTACGAGCAGTACTTC. The chain uses TRBV29-1 and TRBJ2-7, with 9 nucleotides matching TRBD2. V gave up 7 bases and J gave up 2 bases; unmatched junction bases: 6. The CDR3 loop spans 13 amino acids. Germline CDR1 is SQVTM and CDR2 is ANQGSEA.

The chain combines TRBV2 with TRBJ1-6; 8 bases line up with TRBD1. Germline CDR1 reads SNHLY; CDR2 reads FYNNEI. Germline trimming cut 10 bases from V and 5 bases from J; bases unmatched to any gene: 7. The CDR3 contains 14 residues. The CDR3 coding sequence is TGTGCCATCTGGACAGGGCGAAATAATTCACCCCTCCACTTT. It yields the protein CAIWTGRNNSPLHF.

The chain combines TRBV5-4 with TRBJ2-7; D is unclear. This CDR3 contains 11 residues. The V end was cut by 3 bases, the J end by 5 bases, with 6 bases between. The germline CDR1 and CDR2 sequences are SGHNT and YYREEE (reference sequence). The CDR3 nucleotides read TGTGCCAGCAGCTATATAGACGAGCAGTACTTC. Translating gives CASSYIDEQYF. The full variable domain, completed using reference TRBV5-4 and TRBJ2-7, is ETGVTQSPTHLIKTRGQQVTLRCSSQSGHNTVSWYQQALGQGPQFIFQYYREEENGRGNFPPRFSGLQFPNYSSELNVNALELDDSALYLCASSYIDEQYFGPGTRLTVT.